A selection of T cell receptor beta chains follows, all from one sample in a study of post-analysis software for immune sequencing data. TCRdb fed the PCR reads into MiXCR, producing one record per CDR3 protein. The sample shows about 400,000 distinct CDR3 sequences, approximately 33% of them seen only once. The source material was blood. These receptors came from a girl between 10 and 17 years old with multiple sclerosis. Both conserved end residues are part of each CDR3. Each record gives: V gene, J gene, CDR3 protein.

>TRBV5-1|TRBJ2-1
CASNQEYYNEQFF
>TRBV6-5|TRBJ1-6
CASSYGTNNSPLHF
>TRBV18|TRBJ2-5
CASSRGLFEETQYF
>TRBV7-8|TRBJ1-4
CASSLVGQNNEKLFF
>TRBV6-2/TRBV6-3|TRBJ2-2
CASRALRGVTGELFF
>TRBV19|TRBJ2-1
CASSQTSGSYGEQFF
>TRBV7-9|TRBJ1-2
CASSSRSGYGYTF
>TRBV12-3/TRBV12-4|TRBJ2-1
CASSFPKPGQGAYNEQFF
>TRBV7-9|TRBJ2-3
CASSFVSTDTQYF
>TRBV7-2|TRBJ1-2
CASSPHRGQGNGYTF
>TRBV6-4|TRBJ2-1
CPMGQGVRDEQFF
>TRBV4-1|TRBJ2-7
CASSQDSVGASYEQYF
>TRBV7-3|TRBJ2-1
CASTLPGTRETNEQFF
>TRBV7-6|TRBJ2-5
CASSPIAGVSRGTQYF
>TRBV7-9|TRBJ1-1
CASSSTHRNQMNTGAFF
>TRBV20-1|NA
CSARKRRGTETQYF
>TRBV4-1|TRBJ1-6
CASSQVGTGHNSPLHF
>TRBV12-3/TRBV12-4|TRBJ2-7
CASSPGGTRADEQYF
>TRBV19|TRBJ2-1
CASSTVENEQFF
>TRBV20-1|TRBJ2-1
CSATGTSGGISSYNEQFF
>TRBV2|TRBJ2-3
CASSEQGLGFVDTQYF
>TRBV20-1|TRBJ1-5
CSARGGQARQPQHF
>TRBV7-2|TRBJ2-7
CAVTSGSPYEQYF
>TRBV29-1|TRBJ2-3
CSVERAGGTDTQYF
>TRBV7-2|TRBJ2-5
CASRGFVTRVPETQYF
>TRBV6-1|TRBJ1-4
CASSLDKRFF
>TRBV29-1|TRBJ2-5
CSVNGNQGETQYF
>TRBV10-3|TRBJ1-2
CAIRRDREAYGYTF